The 9 T cell receptor beta chains below come from one sample, sequenced in a study of cytomegalovirus exposure and HLA in healthy donors. This PCR relied on a set of 60 Vbeta primers and 13 Jbeta primers. Profiled with immunoSEQ multiplex PCR; TCRdb holds only in-frame clones, not every one. This table has about 210,000 clones, roughly 85% appearing once. Sequencing input: PBMCs. Every receptor here comes from a male donor in good health and CMV-seronegative.

This chain uses TRBV7-2 with TRBJ2-3; a weak D match, TRBD2 (6 bases). This CDR3 has 15 residues. Germline V gives CDR1 SGHTA, CDR2 FQGNSA. V was trimmed by 4 bases and J by 1 base, leaving 12 bases between them. CDR3 amino acids: CASSYDPGGTDTQYF. In DNA, the CDR3 is TGTGCCAGCAGCTACGACCCGGGGGGCACAGATACGCAGTATTTT. The full variable domain, in which reference TRBV7-2 and TRBJ2-3 provide the parts outside the CDR3, is GAGVSQSPSNKVTEKGKDVELRCDPISGHTALYWYRQSLGQGLEFLIYFQGNSAPDKSGLPSDRFSAERTGGSVSTLTIQRTQQEDSAVYLCASSYDPGGTDTQYFGPGTRLTVL.

This clone turned up a few times. The rearrangement uses TRBV11-1 and TRBJ2-2, with D unresolved. The V gene's germline CDR1 is SGHAT and CDR2 FQDESV (reference sequence). V dropped 1 base and J dropped 0 bases, with 6 bases sitting between them. This CDR3 spans 15 amino acids. The CDR3 nucleotides read TGTGCCAGCAGCTTAGTCGGTACGAACACCGGGGAGCTGTTTTTT. It is translated as CASSLVGTNTGELFF. Together with reference TRBV11-1 and TRBJ2-2, the CDR3 gives the full variable domain: EAEVAQSPRYKITEKSQAVAFWCDPISGHATLYWYRQILGQGPELLVQFQDESVVDDSQLPKDRFSAERLKGVDSTLKIQPAELGDSAMYLCASSLVGTNTGELFFGEGSRLTVL.

The chain combines TRBV29-1 with TRBJ2-7, with 10 bases that match TRBD1. The CDR3 extends over 11 amino acids. Germline assignment: CDR1 SQVTM and CDR2 ANQGSEA. V was clipped by 8 bases and J by 5 bases; unmatched bases: 3. The CDR3 reads CSTGQGDEQYF. The CDR3 bases are TGCAGCACTGGACAGGGGGACGAGCAGTACTTC.

The rearrangement links TRBV6-5 to TRBJ2-7; D call uncertain. There are 16 residues in the CDR3. Germline V gene lookup returns CDR1 MNHEY and CDR2 SVGAGI. V was pared by 1 base and J by 0 bases, with 13 bases between. The CDR3 here is CASSYLLTASSYEQYF. CDR3 sequence (DNA): TGTGCCAGCAGTTACTTACTGACCGCTAGCTCCTACGAGCAGTACTTC.

V usage is TRBV5-4 and J usage is TRBJ2-1, with 7 bases that match TRBD2. This CDR3 contains 16 residues. The V segment lost 4 bases and the J segment 4 bases; nucleotides outside the gene matches: 11. Germline lookup yields CDR1 SGHNT and CDR2 YYREEE (reference sequence). The CDR3 loop is CASSPGGASGYNEQFF. In DNA form, the CDR3 reads TGTGCCAGCAGCCCCGGCGGGGCTAGCGGTTACAATGAGCAGTTCTTC.

This chain joins TRBV7-3 and TRBJ1-4, with TRBD1 matching 7 bases. V shed 4 bases and J 2 bases; nucleotides not matched to a gene: 10. Germline V lookup: CDR1 SGHTA, CDR2 FQGTGA. This CDR3 spans 17 amino acids. CDR3 residues: CASSSGQEVATNEKLFF. The DNA for the CDR3 is TGTGCCAGCAGCTCCGGACAGGAGGTTGCGACTAATGAAAAACTGTTTTTT.

The chain recombines TRBV2 with TRBJ2-5; maybe TRBD1 (6 bases). Per germline, CDR1 SNHLY and CDR2 FYNNEI. V was cut by 8 bases and J by 2 bases, with 12 bases left in between. The CDR3 runs 13 residues. CDR3 sequence: CASFGQNQETQYF. The CDR3 DNA reads TGTGCCAGCTTCGGACAGAATCAAGAGACCCAGTACTTC. The complete variable domain, with remaining parts taken from reference TRBV2 and TRBJ2-5, reads EPEVTQTPSHQVTQMGQEVILRCVPISNHLYFYWYRQILGQKVEFLVSFYNNEISEKSEIFDDQFSVERPDGSNFTLKIRSTKLEDSAMYFCASFGQNQETQYFGPGTRLLVL.

CDR3 loop: CASSSPGQGLTPSTDTQYF. DNA of the CDR3: TGTGCCAGCAGCTCCCCGGGACAGGGTCTTACTCCTAGCACAGATACGCAGTATTTT. V and J are TRBV9 and TRBJ2-3, with 9 bases identical to TRBD1. There are 19 residues in the CDR3. V lost 4 bases and J lost 0; bases outside the gene matches: 15. Germline CDR1 reads SGDLS; CDR2 reads YYNGEE. Using reference TRBV9 and TRBJ2-3 for the parts outside the CDR3, the full variable domain is DSGVTQTPKHLITATGQRVTLRCSPRSGDLSVYWYQQSLDQGLQFLIQYYNGEERAKGNILERFSAQQFPDLHSELNLSSLELGDSALYFCASSSPGQGLTPSTDTQYFGPGTRLTVL.

The chain employs TRBV27 and TRBJ1-1, with D perhaps TRBD1 (6 bases). Germline values: CDR1 MNHEY, CDR2 SMNVEV (reference sequence). This CDR3 has 15 residues. V was pared by 7 bases and J by 7 bases, with 22 bases between. The CDR3 DNA reads TGTGCCAGCACCCCCCTCGCGGTGGGGGCAGGTGAAGCTTTCTTT. Protein: CASTPLAVGAGEAFF.